This TCR beta chain derives from a study of cytomegalovirus exposure and HLA in healthy donors. Study-level results: Cytomegalovirus-associated TCR beta chains were listed, numbering roughly 150. The TCR clusters that emerged in the first cohort tended, a later analysis found, to co-occur in the 120 validation repertoires.

J lost 0 bases, V lost 1 base, and 9 bases had no gene match. This CDR3 comprises 18 residues. The V gene's germline CDR1 is SGHKS and CDR2 YYEKEE (reference sequence). Notes on this clone: Its antigen is unidentified.

Assay used: immunoSEQ multiplex PCR; TCRdb lists only in-frame clones, some missing. The sample records 70,000 to 90,000 clones, around 85% being singletons. The V and J genes are TRBV5-5 and TRBJ1-5; TRBD1 agrees at 8 bases. This TCR came from a man under 40 in good health and CMV-seronegative. Sequencing used PBMCs. The CDR3 protein is CASSLFSGTGYSNQPQHF. CDR3 in DNA: TGTGCCAGCAGCTTGTTCTCCGGGACAGGCTATAGCAATCAGCCCCAGCATTTT.